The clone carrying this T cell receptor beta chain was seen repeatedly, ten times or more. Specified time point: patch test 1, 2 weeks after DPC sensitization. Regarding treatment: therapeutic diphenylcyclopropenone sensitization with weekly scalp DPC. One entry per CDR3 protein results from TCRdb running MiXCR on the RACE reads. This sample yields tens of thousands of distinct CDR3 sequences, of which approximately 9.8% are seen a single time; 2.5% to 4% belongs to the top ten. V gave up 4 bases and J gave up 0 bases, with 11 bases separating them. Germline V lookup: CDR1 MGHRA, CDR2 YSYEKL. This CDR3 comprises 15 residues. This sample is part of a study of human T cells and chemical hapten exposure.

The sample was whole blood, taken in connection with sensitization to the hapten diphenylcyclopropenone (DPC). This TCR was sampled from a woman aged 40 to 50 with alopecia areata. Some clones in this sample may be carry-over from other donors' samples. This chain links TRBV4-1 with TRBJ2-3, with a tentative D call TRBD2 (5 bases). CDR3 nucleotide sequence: TGCGCCAGCAGCCCGGGTCTAGCAAGCACAGATACGCAGTATTTT. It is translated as CASSPGLASTDTQYF.